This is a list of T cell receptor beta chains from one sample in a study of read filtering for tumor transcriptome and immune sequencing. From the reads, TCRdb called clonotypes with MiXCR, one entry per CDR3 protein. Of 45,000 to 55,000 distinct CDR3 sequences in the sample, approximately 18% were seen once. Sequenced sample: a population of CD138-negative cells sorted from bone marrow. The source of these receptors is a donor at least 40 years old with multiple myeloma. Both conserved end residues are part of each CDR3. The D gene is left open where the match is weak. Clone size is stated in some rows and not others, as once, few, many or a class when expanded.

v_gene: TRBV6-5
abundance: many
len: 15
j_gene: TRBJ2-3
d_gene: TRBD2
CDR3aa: CASSSPGLGLDTQYF
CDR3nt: TGTGCCAGCAGTTCGCCGGGACTAGGATTGGATACGCAGTATTTT

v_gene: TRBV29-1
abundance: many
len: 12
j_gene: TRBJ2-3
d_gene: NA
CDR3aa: CSWGWSTDTQYF
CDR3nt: TGCAGCTGGGGTTGGAGCACAGATACGCAGTATTTT

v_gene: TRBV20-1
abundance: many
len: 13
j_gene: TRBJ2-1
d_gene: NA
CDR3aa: CSASPGGSNEQFF
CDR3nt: TGCAGTGCTAGTCCAGGGGGGAGCAATGAGCAGTTCTTC

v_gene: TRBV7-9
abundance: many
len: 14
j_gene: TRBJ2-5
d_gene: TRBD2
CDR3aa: CASDWEGLKETQYF
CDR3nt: TGTGCCAGTGACTGGGAGGGGTTAAAAGAGACCCAGTACTTC

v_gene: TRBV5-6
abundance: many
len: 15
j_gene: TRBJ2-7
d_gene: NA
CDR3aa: CASSLKGARTYEQYF
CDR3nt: TGTGCCAGCAGCTTAAAGGGAGCGAGGACCTACGAGCAGTACTTC

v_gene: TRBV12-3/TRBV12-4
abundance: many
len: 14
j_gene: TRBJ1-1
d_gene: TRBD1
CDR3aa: CASRTGTANTEAFF
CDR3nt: TGTGCCAGCAGAACCGGGACAGCGAACACTGAAGCTTTCTTT

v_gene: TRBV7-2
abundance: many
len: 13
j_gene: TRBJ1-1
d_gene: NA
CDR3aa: CASSLVLGREAFF
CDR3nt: TGTGCCAGCAGCTTAGTTTTGGGCCGTGAAGCTTTCTTT

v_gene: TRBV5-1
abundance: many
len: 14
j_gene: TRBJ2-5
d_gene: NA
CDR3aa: CASSPPGRQETQYF
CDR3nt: TGTGCCAGCAGCCCTCCGGGACGTCAAGAGACCCAGTACTTC

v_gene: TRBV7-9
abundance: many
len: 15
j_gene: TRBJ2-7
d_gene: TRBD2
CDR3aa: CASSSSGGSFYEQYF
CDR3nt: TGTGCCAGCAGCTCCTCCGGCGGGAGCTTCTACGAGCAGTACTTC

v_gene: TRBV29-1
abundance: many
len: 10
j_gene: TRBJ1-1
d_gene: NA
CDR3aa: CSVAYTEAFF
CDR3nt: TGCAGCGTTGCGTACACTGAAGCTTTCTTT

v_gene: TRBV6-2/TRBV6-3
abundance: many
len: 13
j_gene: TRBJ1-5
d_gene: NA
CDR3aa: CASSYVDNQPQHF
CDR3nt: TGTGCCAGCAGTTACGTAGATAATCAGCCCCAGCATTTT

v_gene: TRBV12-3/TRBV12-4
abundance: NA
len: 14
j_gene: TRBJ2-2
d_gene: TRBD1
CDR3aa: CASSRDRNTGELLF
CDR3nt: TGTGCCAGCAGCCGGGACAGGAACACCGGGGAGCTGCTTTTT

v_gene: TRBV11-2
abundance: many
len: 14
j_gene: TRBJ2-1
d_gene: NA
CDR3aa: CASSLEGLYNEQFF
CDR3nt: TGTGCCAGCAGCTTAGAGGGATTATACAATGAGCAGTTCTTC

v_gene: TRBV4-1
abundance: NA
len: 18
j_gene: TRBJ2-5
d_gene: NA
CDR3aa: CASSRGSMGGVIQETQYF
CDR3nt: TGCGCCAGCAGCCGAGGAAGTATGGGCGGAGTCATTCAAGAGACCCAGTACTTC

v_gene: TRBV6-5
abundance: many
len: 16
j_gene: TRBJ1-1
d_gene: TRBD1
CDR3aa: CASSYSRPDRGAEAFF
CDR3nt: TGTGCCAGCAGTTACTCTCGCCCGGACAGGGGCGCTGAAGCTTTCTTT

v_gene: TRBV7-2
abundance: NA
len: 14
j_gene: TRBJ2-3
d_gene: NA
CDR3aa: CASSLVLALDTQYF
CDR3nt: TGTGCCAGCAGCTTAGTCCTAGCGTTGGATACGCAGTATTTT

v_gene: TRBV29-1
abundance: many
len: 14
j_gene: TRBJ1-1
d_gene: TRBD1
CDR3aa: CSVNKQGQNTEAFF
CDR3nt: TGCAGCGTTAACAAACAGGGGCAGAACACTGAAGCTTTCTTT

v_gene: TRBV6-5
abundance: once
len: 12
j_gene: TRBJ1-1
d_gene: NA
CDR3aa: CASETPGTEAYF
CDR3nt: TGTGCCAGCGAAACGCCCGGAACTGAAGCTTACTTT

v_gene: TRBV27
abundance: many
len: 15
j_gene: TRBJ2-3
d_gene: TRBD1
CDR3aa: CASSLWDRAQGTQYF
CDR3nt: TGTGCCAGCAGTTTATGGGACAGGGCACAAGGGACGCAGTATTTT

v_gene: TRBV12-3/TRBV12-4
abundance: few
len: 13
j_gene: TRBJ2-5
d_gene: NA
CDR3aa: CASSLVGPGHQYF
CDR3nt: TGTGCCAGCAGTTTAGTAGGACCCGGCCATCAGTACTTC

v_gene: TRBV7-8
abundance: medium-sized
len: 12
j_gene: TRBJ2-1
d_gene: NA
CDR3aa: CASRLSGSEQFF
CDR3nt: TGTGCCAGCCGCCTTTCTGGGAGTGAGCAGTTCTTC

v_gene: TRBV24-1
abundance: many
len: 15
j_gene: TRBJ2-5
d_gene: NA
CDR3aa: CATSDSRGIGETQYF
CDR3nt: TGTGCCACCAGTGATTCACGGGGGATCGGAGAGACCCAGTACTTC

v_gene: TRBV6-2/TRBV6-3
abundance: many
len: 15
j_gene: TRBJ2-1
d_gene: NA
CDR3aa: CASSYRDSGMREQFF
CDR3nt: TGTGCCAGCAGTTACCGGGACTCCGGGATGAGAGAGCAGTTCTTC

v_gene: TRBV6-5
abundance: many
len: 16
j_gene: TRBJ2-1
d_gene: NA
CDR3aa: CASSSDRPALGNEQFF
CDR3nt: TGTGCCAGCAGCTCCGACAGGCCGGCATTAGGGAATGAGCAGTTCTTC

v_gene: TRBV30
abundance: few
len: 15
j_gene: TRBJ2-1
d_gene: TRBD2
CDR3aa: CAFRTPGGFYNEQFF
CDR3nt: TGTGCCTTTAGGACCCCGGGGGGGTTCTACAATGAGCAGTTCTTC

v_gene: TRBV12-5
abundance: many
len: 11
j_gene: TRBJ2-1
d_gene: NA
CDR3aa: CASGLVDEQFF
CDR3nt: TGTGCTAGTGGTTTAGTAGATGAGCAGTTCTTC

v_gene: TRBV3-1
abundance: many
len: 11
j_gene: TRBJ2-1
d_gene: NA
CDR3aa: CASSRARNWFF
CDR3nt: TGTGCCAGCAGCCGGGCCCGAAACTGGTTCTTC

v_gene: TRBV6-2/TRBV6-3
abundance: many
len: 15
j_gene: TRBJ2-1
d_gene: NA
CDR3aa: CASSSPRLGDNEQFF
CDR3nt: TGTGCCAGCAGTTCCCCGAGACTAGGGGACAATGAGCAGTTCTTC

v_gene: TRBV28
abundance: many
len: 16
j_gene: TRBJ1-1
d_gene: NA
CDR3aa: CASSRGGVGETAEAFF
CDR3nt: TGTGCCAGCAGCCGGGGGGGGGTGGGGGAGACGGCTGAAGCTTTCTTT

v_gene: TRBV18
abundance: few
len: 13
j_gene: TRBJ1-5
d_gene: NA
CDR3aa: CASSPRRDQPQHF
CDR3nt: TGTGCCAGCTCACCGAGAAGGGATCAGCCCCAGCATTTT

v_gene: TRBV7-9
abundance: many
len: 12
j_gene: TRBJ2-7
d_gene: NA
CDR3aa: CASSLQGYEQYF
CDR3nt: TGTGCCAGCAGCTTACAGGGGTACGAGCAGTACTTC

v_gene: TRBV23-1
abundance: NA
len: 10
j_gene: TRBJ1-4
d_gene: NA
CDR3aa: CAAALEKLFF
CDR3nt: TGCGCCGCCGCCCTGGAAAAACTGTTTTTT

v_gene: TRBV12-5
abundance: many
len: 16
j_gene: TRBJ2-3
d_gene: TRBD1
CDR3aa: CASGSPGQGMSDTQYF
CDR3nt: TGTGCTAGTGGATCCCCGGGACAGGGCATGTCAGATACGCAGTATTTT

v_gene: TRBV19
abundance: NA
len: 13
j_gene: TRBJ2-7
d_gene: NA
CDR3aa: CASSTTRDGEQYF
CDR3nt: TGTGCCAGTAGCACCACCAGGGATGGCGAGCAGTACTTC

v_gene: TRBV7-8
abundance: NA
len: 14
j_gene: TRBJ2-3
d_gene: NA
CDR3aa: CASSLIQAPPPPGF
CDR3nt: TGTGCCAGCAGCCTCATACAGGCTCCGCCACCTCCAGGATTT

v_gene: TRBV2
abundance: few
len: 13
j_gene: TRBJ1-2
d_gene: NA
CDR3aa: CASSESVNYGYTF
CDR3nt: TGTGCCAGCAGTGAATCAGTGAACTATGGCTACACCTTC

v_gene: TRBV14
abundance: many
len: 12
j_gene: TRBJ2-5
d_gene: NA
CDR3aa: CASSQVRETQYF
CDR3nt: TGTGCCAGCAGCCAAGTACGGGAGACCCAGTACTTC

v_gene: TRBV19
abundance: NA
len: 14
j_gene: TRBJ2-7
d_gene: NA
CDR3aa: CASRATGQPPGQYF
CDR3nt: TGTGCCAGTCGAGCGACAGGTCAGCCTCCGGGGCAGTACTTC

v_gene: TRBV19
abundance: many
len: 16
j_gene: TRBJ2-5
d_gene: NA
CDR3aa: CASSLSSAGLGETQYF
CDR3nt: TGTGCCAGTAGTTTGTCCTCGGCCGGCCTCGGAGAGACCCAGTACTTC

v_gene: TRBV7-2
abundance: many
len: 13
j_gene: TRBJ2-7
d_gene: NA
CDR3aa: CASSLEGHYEQYF
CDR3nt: TGTGCCAGCAGCTTAGAGGGTCACTACGAGCAGTACTTC

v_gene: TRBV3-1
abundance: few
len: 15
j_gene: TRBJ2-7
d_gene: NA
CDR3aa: CASSQDRKGGYEQYF
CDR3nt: TGTGCCAGCAGCCAAGATAGGAAAGGGGGCTACGAGCAGTACTTC

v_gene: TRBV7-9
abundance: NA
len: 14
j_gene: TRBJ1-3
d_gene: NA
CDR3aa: CASSFGDPLDTIYF
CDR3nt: TGTGCCAGCAGCTTTGGGGACCCCTTAGACACCATATATTTT

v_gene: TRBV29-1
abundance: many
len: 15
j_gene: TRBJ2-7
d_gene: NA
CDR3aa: CSVEVADYRSYEQYF
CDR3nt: TGCAGCGTTGAAGTGGCGGACTATCGTTCCTACGAGCAGTACTTC

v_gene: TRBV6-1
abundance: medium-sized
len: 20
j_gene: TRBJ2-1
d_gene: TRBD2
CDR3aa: CASSEGTLAGGQIGLVEQFF
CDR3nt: TGTGCCAGCAGTGAAGGGACACTAGCGGGAGGGCAGATCGGGTTGGTTGAGCAGTTCTTC

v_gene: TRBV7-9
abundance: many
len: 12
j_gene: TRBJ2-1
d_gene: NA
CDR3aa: CASSSIHNEQFF
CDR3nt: TGTGCCAGCAGCTCCATCCACAATGAGCAGTTCTTC

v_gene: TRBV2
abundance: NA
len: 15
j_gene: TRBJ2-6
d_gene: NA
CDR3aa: CAASEANSGANVLTF
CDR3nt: TGTGCCGCCAGTGAAGCCAACTCTGGGGCCAACGTCCTGACTTTC

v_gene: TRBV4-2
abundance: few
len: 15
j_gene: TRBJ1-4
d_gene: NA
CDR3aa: CASSQEGSPGGWLFF
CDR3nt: TGTGCCAGCAGCCAAGAAGGCTCGCCTGGGGGGTGGCTGTTTTTT

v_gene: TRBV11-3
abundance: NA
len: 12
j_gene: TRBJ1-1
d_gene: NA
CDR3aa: CASSPGFDEAFF
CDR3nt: TGTGCCAGCAGCCCCGGGTTTGATGAAGCTTTCTTT

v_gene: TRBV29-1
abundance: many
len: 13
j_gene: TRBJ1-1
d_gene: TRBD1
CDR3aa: CSVGTGGNTEAFF
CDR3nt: TGCAGCGTAGGGACAGGGGGTAACACTGAAGCTTTCTTT